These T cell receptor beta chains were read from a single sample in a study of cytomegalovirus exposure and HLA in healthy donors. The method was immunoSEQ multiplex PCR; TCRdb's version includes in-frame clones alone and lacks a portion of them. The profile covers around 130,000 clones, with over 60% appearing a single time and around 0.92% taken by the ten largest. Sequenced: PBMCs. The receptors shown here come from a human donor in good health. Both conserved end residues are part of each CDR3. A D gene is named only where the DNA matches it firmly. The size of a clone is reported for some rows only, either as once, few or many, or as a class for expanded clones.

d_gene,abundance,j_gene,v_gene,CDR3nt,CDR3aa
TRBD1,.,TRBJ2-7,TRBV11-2,TGTGCCAGCAGCTTTGGACAGGCCTACGAGCAGTACTTC,CASSFGQAYEQYF
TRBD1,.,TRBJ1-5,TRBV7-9,TGTGCCAGCAGCCAGGGACAGTCTTTCAATCAGCCCCAGCATTTT,CASSQGQSFNQPQHF
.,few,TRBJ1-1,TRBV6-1,TGTGCCAGCAGTGAAATAAGCACAGGGACTGAAGCTTTCTTT,CASSEISTGTEAFF
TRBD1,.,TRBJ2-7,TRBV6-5,TGTGCCAGCAGTTCCTTACCGGGACAGGGGCTGTACGAGCAGTACTTC,CASSSLPGQGLYEQYF
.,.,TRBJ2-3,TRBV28,TGTGCCAGCAGTTTATCGGGACTTTCCACAGATACGCAGTATTTT,CASSLSGLSTDTQYF
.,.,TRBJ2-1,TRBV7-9,TGTGCCACATTAGACAAGAGCTCCTACAATGAGCAGTTCTTC,CATLDKSSYNEQFF
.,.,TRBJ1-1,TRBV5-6,TGTGCCAGCAGCCGGAGGGGTTTCTTT,CASSRRGFF
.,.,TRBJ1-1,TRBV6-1,TGTGCCAGCAGGGACGGGGTGTCCGACACTGAAGCTTTCTTT,CASRDGVSDTEAFF
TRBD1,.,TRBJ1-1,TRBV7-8,TGTGCCAGCAGCTTAGACAGGGGGAACACTGAAGCTTTCTTT,CASSLDRGNTEAFF
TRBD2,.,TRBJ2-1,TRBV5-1,TGCGCCAGCAGCTCGGGACTAGCGGGTGTAAGCTCCTACAATGAGCAGTTCTTC,CASSSGLAGVSSYNEQFF
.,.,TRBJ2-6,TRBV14,TGTGCCAGCAGCCAAGAACCCCCGTTCTTTAATAGGGGGTCTGGGGCCAACGTCCTGACTTTC,CASSQEPPFFNRGSGANVLTF
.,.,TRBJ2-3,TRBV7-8,TGTGCCAGCGGAGATTCAGGGGCAGATACGCAGTATTTT,CASGDSGADTQYF
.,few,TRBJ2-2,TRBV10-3,TGTGCCAGCAGTGACTCTAGCACCGGGGAGCTGTTTTTT,CASSDSSTGELFF
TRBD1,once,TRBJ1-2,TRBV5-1,TGCGCCAGCAGCTTGGCCACCGGGACAGGGGGCGACCCTCGCTACACCTTC,CASSLATGTGGDPRYTF
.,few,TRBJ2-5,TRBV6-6,TGTGCCATAAGTGTTGAGGAGACCCAGTACTTC,CAISVEETQYF
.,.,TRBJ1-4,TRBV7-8,TGTGCCAGCAGCTTAGGGCAGGGCTCTGAAAAACTGTTTTTT,CASSLGQGSEKLFF
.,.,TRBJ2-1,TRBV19,TGTGCCAGTAGTACGTCAGGGACTTTAAACAATGAGCAGTTCTTC,CASSTSGTLNNEQFF
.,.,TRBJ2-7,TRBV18,TGTGCCAGCTCACCCCTCCGCGGGGACGAGCAGTACTTC,CASSPLRGDEQYF
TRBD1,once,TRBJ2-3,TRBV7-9,TGTGCCAGCAGCTCTTGGACAGGGAAGGCAGATACGCAGTATTTT,CASSSWTGKADTQYF
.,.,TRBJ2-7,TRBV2,TGTGCCAGCAAGCTGACTGCGGTCGTCGAGCAGTACTTC,CASKLTAVVEQYF
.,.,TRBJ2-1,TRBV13,TGTGCCAGCAGCTTGGGACCCCAGCGGGTTAACAATGAGCAGTTCTTC,CASSLGPQRVNNEQFF
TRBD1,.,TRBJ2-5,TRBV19,TGTGCCAGTAGTATAAAGACAGGGGTTGGGAGAGGTACCCAGTACTTC,CASSIKTGVGRGTQYF
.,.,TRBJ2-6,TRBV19,TGTGCCAGTGGAAAGGACACCTCAAGCTCTGGGGCCAACGTCCTGACTTTC,CASGKDTSSSGANVLTF
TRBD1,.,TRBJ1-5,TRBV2,TGTGCCAGCAGCCGGACAGGGGCGGGTCAGCCCCAGCATTTT,CASSRTGAGQPQHF
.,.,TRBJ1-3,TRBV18,TGTGCCAGCTCACCCCCTTTGACAAGCTCTGGAAACACCATATATTTT,CASSPPLTSSGNTIYF
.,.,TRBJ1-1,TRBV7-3,TGTGCCAGCAGCTTATATACCGGGGCTGAAGCTTTCTTT,CASSLYTGAEAFF
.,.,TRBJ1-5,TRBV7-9,TGTGCCAGCAGCTTAGTAGCAGGGGCCAAAATTCAGCCCCAGCATTTT,CASSLVAGAKIQPQHF
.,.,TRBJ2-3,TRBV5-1,TGCGCCAGCAGCCAGGACTCTTTAGATACGCAGTATTTT,CASSQDSLDTQYF
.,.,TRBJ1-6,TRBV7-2,TGTGCCAGCAGCCCCAGGCGGGGGCGGGATTCACCCCTCCACTTT,CASSPRRGRDSPLHF
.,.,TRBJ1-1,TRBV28,TGTGCCAGCAGTTTAGACCCCGCCATGACTTACGCCGCTGAAGCTTTCTTT,CASSLDPAMTYAAEAFF
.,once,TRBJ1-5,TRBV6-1,TGTGCCAGCAGTGGGGGGGGTGTTGCAGGGGGCAATCAGCCCCAGCATTTT,CASSGGGVAGGNQPQHF
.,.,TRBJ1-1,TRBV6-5,TGTGCCAGCCGACCAGGGTATACGGGTACTGAAGCTTTCTTT,CASRPGYTGTEAFF
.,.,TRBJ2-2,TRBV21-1,TGTGCCAGCAGCCAAATCAAGCGGGGGTTCGTCGGGGAGCTGTTTTTT,CASSQIKRGFVGELFF
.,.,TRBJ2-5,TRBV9,TGTGCCAGCAGCGCAGAGGTTTTACAAGAGACCCAGTACTTC,CASSAEVLQETQYF
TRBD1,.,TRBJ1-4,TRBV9,TGTGCCAGCAGAGACAGGGCGTCTGGAAAACTGTTTTTT,CASRDRASGKLFF
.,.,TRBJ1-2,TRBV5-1,TGCGCCAGCAGCGGGAGCCTTACTAACTATGGCTACACCTTC,CASSGSLTNYGYTF
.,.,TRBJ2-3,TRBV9,TGTGCCAGCAGCGTAGGTTCTGCAGATACGCAGTATTTT,CASSVGSADTQYF
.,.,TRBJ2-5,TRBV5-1,TGCGCCAGCAGCCTTAAGGGGGACCAAGAGACCCAGTACTTC,CASSLKGDQETQYF
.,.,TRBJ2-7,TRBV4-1,TGCGCCAGCAGCCCATTAGGTCGGGGTAGCGGCTACGAGCAGTACTTC,CASSPLGRGSGYEQYF